One sample yielded the 15 T cell receptor beta chains listed below, sequenced in a study of T cell responses to AZD1222 COVID-19 vaccine. Assay used: immunoSEQ multiplex PCR; TCRdb lists only in-frame clones, some missing. This sample has about 110,000 clones; around 93% occur once, and the top ten carry under 10%. Sequencing was performed on peripheral blood, taken on day 0 of AZD1222 vaccination. The receptors stem from an adult in good health.

The chain recombines TRBV4-1 with TRBJ1-1; no definite D call. V shed 4 bases and J shed 5 bases, with 5 bases lying between them. The germline gives CDR1 MGHRA, CDR2 YSYEKL. This CDR3 has 11 residues. This CDR3 is CASSLGTEAFF. DNA for the CDR3: TGCGCCAGCAGCCTAGGAACTGAAGCTTTCTTT.

About this clone: A read error may produce the germline difference seen at one junction end. The chain is built from TRBV7-3 and TRBJ2-7, with 8 nucleotides matching TRBD1. The germline V gene has CDR1 SGHTA and CDR2 FQGTGA. The CDR3 covers 15 residues. The CDR3 spells CASSITPGQGAKQYF. DNA of the CDR3: TGTGCCAGCAGCATAACCCCTGGGCAGGGGGCCAAGCAGTACTTC.

The chain combines TRBV5-4 with TRBJ2-1, with D unclear. The germline V gene has CDR1 SGHNT and CDR2 YYREEE (reference sequence). The CDR3 sequence is 17 residues long. The V and J ends lost 0 bases and 0 bases respectively, with 13 bases between them. The CDR3 sequence is CASSLGPSQSSYNEQFF. The CDR3 DNA follows: TGTGCCAGCAGCTTGGGCCCTTCTCAAAGCTCCTACAATGAGCAGTTCTTC.

The chain has TRBV9 and TRBJ1-4; weak D call: TRBD1 (5 bases). Trimming left V 3 bases short and J 0 bases short, with 12 bases between. The CDR3 totals 16 residues. CDR1 and CDR2 (germline): SGDLS, YYNGEE. CDR3 in amino acids: CASSARVGTTNEKLFF. CDR3 nucleotides: TGTGCCAGCAGCGCCAGGGTGGGAACAACTAATGAAAAACTGTTTTTT.

The chain is built from TRBV5-1 and TRBJ2-3; 10 bases are shared with TRBD2. With V trimmed by 1 base and J by 10 bases, 12 bases remained unmatched. In germline, CDR1 is SGHRS, CDR2 YFSETQ. CDR3 length equals 16 residues. CDR3 sequence (DNA): TGCGCCAGCAGCTTGTCCAGCGGGGGGGCCTCAACCGCGCAGTATTTT. Translating it yields CASSLSSGGASTAQYF.

This CDR3 reads CASSEDNQPQHF. CDR3 nucleotides: TGTGCCAGCAGCGAGGACAATCAGCCCCAGCATTTT. V usage is TRBV6-2 or TRBV6-3 and J usage is TRBJ1-5; no reliable D call. Deletions cut 6 bases from V and 3 bases from J, with 6 bases between. Germline V CDR1 and CDR2: MNHEY, SVGEGT. The CDR3 is 12 amino acids.

The chain is built from TRBV5-4 and TRBJ1-1, with D unclear. The germline V and J ends were trimmed by 0 bases and 4 bases, with 4 bases remaining between them. CDR1 SGHNT and CDR2 YYREEE come from the germline V gene (reference sequence). The CDR3 is 12 amino acids. CDR3 sequence (DNA): TGTGCCAGCAGCTTGGAAGCCACTGAAGCTTTCTTT. This encodes CASSLEATEAFF.

V usage is TRBV5-4 and J usage is TRBJ1-3; no clear D. Germline V gives CDR1 SGHNT, CDR2 YYREEE (reference sequence). V was shortened by 0 bases and J by 8 bases, with 12 bases between the two germline ends. The CDR3 covers 14 residues. Here the CDR3 DNA reads TGTGCCAGCAGCTTGGATCCGGGAAGGGACACCATATATTTT. It encodes CASSLDPGRDTIYF.

The J gene is TRBJ2-7, the V gene TRBV29-1; TRBD1 aligns across 12 bases. This CDR3 has 15 amino acids. Germline V CDR1 and CDR2: SQVTM, ANQGSEA. Trimming removed 5 bases from V and 2 bases from J; junction bases left unmatched: 7. The DNA for the CDR3 is TGCAGCGTTTTAGGGGACAGGGGGCAACCCTACGAGCAGTACTTC. Its translation is CSVLGDRGQPYEQYF.

The chain has TRBV28 and TRBJ1-1; weak D call: TRBD1 (5 bases). The CDR3 has 12 amino acids. V dropped 5 bases and J dropped 10 bases, with 14 bases sitting between them. Germline V lookup: CDR1 MDHEN, CDR2 SYDVKM. CDR3 sequence (DNA): TGTGCCAGCAGTCCCTCAGGGTTCGTAGCTTTCTTT. Amino acid sequence: CASSPSGFVAFF.

The table lists this clone with a count of one. CDR3 coding DNA: TGTGCCAGTAGTTCCGGGACTCAGGCCTACGAGCAGTACTTC. The encoded protein is CASSSGTQAYEQYF. The chain recombines TRBV19 with TRBJ2-7; tentatively, D is TRBD2 (6 bases). The CDR3 sequence is 14 residues long. Germline values: CDR1 LNHDA, CDR2 SQIVND (reference sequence). The germline V and J ends were trimmed by 5 bases and 2 bases, with 13 bases remaining between them.

The chain carries TRBV10-1 and TRBJ1-1, with D unresolved. The ends were cut back, 3 bases at V and 4 bases at J, with 12 bases in the middle. The germline V gene encodes CDR1 WNHNN and CDR2 SYGVQD (reference sequence). This CDR3 is 14 amino acids long. The CDR3 DNA follows: TGCGCCAGCAGTGACATTGGGGAAGGCACTGAAGCTTTCTTT. It translates to CASSDIGEGTEAFF.

This chain uses TRBV29-1 with TRBJ2-7; D unresolved. V lost 4 bases and J lost 1, with 8 bases in between. CDR1 and CDR2 from the germline V gene are SQVTM and ANQGSEA. The CDR3 runs to 12 residues. For the CDR3, the DNA is TGCAGCGTTGGGGTGCCTTCCTACGAGCAGTACTTC. Its translation is CSVGVPSYEQYF.

This clone has a single count. The J gene is TRBJ1-5, the V gene TRBV10-2; unclear D gene. The ends were cut back, 2 bases at V and 4 bases at J, with 6 bases in the middle. Germline-derived CDR1 and CDR2 are WSHSY and SAAADI. The CDR3 has 13 amino acids. The CDR3 sequence is CASSEDRNQPQHF. The CDR3 region has the DNA TGCGCCAGCAGTGAGGATCGAAATCAGCCCCAGCATTTT.

The rearrangement uses TRBV7-2 and TRBJ1-1; D uncertain. Germline CDR1 reads SGHTA; CDR2 reads FQGNSA. V was pared by 2 bases and J by 0 bases, with 7 bases between. The CDR3 extends over 14 amino acids. The CDR3 DNA reads as TGTGCCAGCAGCTTATCCCGGTTGAACACTGAAGCTTTCTTT. This translates into CASSLSRLNTEAFF.